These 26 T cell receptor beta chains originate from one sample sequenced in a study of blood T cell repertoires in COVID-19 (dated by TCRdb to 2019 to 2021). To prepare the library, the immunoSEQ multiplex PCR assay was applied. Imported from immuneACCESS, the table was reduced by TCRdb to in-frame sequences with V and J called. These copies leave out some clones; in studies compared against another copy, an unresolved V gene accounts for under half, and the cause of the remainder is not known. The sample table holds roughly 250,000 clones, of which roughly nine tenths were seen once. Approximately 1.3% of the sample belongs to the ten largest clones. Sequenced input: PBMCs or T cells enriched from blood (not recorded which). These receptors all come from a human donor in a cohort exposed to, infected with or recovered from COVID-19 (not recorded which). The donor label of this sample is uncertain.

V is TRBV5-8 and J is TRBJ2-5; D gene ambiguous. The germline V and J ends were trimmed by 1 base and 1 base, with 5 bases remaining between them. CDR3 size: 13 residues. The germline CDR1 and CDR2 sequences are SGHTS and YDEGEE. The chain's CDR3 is CASSLTVQETQYF. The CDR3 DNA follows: TGTGCCAGCAGCTTGACAGTCCAAGAGACCCAGTACTTC.

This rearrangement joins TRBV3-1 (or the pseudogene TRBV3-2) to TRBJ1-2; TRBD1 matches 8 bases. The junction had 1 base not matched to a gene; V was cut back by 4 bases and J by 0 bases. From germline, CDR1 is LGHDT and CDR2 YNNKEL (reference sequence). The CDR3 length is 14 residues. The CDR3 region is CASSRTGPNYGYTF. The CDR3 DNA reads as TGTGCCAGCAGCCGGACAGGGCCTAACTATGGCTACACCTTC.

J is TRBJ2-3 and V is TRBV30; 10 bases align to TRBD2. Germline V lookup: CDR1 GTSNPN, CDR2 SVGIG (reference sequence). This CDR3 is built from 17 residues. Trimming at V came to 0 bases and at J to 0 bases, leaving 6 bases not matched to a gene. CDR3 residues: CAWSVPLAGASTDTQYF. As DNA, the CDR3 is TGTGCCTGGAGTGTACCCCTAGCGGGGGCTAGCACAGATACGCAGTATTTT.

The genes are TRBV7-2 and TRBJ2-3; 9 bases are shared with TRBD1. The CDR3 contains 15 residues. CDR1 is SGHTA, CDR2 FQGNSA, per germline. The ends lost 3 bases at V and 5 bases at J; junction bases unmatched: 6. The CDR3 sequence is CASSFTGGALDTQYF. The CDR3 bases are TGTGCCAGCAGCTTCACAGGGGGCGCGTTAGATACGCAGTATTTT.

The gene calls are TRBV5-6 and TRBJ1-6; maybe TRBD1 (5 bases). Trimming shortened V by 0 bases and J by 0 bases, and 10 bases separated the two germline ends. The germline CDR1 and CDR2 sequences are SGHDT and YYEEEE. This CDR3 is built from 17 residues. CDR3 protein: CASSLVRGGSYNSPLHF. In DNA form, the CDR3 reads TGTGCCAGCAGCTTGGTAAGGGGAGGCTCCTATAATTCACCCCTCCACTTT.

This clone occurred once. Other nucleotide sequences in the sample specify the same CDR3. CDR3 nucleotide sequence: TGCGCCAGCAGCCCGGGAGACGGGTATGGCTACACCTTC. Translated, it gives CASSPGDGYGYTF. The rearrangement uses TRBV5-1 and TRBJ1-2; D gene uncertain. V lost 4 bases and J 5 bases, leaving 12 bases between the germline ends. The CDR3 runs 13 residues. CDR1 is SGHRS, CDR2 YFSETQ, per germline.

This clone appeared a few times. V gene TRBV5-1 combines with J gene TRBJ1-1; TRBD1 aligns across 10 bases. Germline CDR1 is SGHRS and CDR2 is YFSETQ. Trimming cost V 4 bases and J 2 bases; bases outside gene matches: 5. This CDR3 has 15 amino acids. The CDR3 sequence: CASSGGTGANTEAFF. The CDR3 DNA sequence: TGCGCCAGCAGCGGAGGGACAGGGGCCAACACTGAAGCTTTCTTT. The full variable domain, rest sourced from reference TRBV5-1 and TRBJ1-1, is KAGVTQTPRYLIKTRGQQVTLSCSPISGHRSVSWYQQTPGQGLQFLFEYFSETQRNKGNFPGRFSGRQFSNSRSEMNVSTLELGDSALYLCASSGGTGANTEAFFGQGTRLTVV.

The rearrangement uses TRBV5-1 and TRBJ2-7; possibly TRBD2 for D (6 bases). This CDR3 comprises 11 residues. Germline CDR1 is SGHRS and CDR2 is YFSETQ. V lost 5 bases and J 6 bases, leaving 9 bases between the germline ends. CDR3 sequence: CASRYGGEQYF. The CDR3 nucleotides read TGCGCCAGCAGATACGGGGGCGAGCAGTACTTC.

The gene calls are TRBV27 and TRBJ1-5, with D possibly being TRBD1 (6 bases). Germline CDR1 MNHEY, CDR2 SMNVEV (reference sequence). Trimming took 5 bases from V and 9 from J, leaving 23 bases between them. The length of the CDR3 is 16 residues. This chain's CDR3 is CASSPESGTRFRPQHF. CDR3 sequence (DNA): TGTGCCAGCAGTCCAGAATCCGGGACACGGTTTAGGCCCCAGCATTTT.

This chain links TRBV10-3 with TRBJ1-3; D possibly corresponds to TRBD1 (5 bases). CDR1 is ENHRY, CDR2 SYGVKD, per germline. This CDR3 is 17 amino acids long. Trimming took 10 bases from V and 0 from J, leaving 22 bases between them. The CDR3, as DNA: TGTGCCACCTCCACCATTCTCGACAGACCCTCTGGAAACACCATATATTTT. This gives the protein CATSTILDRPSGNTIYF.

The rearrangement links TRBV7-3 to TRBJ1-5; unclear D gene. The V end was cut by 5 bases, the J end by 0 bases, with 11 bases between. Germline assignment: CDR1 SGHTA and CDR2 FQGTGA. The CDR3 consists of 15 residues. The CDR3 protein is CASSPGWPSNQPQHF. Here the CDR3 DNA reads TGTGCCAGCAGCCCGGGATGGCCTAGCAATCAGCCCCAGCATTTT.

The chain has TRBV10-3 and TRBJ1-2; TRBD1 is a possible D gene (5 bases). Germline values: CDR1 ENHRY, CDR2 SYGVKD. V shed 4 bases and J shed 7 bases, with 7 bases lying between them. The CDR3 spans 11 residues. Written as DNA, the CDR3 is TGTGCCATCAGTGGCGGGGCTGGCTACACCTTC. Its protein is CAISGGAGYTF.

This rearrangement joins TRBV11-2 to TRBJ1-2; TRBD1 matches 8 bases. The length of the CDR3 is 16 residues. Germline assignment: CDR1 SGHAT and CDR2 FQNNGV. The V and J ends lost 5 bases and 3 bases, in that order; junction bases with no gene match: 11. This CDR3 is CASSTARDRGYYGYTF. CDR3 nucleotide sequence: TGTGCCAGCAGCACGGCCCGAGACAGGGGCTACTATGGCTACACCTTC.

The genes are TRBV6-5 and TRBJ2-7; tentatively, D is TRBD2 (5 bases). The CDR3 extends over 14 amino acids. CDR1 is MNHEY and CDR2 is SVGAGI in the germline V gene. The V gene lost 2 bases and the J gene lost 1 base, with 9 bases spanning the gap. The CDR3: CASSYVRGSYEQYF. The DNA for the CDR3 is TGTGCCAGCAGTTACGTACGAGGGTCCTACGAGCAGTACTTC.

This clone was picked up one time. The CDR3 sequence is CSVGDRDRGRRDTNEKLFF. As DNA, the CDR3 is TGCAGCGTTGGGGACCGGGACAGGGGGCGCAGGGACACTAATGAAAAACTGTTTTTT. The chain carries TRBV29-1 and TRBJ1-4; TRBD1 aligns across 12 bases. Germline trimming cut 4 bases from V and 2 bases from J; bases unmatched to any gene: 14. The germline CDR1 and CDR2 sequences are SQVTM and ANQGSEA. This CDR3 contains 19 residues.

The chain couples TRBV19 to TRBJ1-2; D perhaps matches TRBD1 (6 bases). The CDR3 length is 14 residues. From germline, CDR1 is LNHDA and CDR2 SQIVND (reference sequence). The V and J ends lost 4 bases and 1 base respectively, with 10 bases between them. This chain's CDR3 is CASSTDSLNYGYTF. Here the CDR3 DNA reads TGTGCCAGTAGTACGGACAGTCTTAACTATGGCTACACCTTC.

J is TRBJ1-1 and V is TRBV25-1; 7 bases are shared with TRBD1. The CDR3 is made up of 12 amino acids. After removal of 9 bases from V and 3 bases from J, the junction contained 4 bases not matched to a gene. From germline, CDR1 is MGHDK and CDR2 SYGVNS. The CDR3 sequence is CASGGQYTEAFF. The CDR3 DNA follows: TGTGCCAGTGGGGGACAGTACACTGAAGCTTTCTTT.

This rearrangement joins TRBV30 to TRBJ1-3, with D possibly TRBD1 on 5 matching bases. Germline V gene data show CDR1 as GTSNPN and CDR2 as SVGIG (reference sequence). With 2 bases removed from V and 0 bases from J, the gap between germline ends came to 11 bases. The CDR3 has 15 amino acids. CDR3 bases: TGTGCCTGGAGTTCTACAGGCTTCTCTGGAAACACCATATATTTT. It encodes CAWSSTGFSGNTIYF.

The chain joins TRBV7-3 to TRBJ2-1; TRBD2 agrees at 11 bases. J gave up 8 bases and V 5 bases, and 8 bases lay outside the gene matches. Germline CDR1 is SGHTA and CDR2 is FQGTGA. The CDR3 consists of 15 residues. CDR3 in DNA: TGTGCCAGCAGCAGTAGCGGGGGGGCCTGGGATGAGCAGTTCTTC. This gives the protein CASSSSGGAWDEQFF.

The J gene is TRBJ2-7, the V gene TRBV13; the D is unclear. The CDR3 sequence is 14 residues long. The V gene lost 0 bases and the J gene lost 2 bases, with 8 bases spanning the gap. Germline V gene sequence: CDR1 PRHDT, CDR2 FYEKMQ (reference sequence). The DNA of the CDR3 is TGTGCCAGCAGCTTAGGGGGCCCCACCTACGAGCAGTACTTC. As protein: CASSLGGPTYEQYF.

This CDR3 reads CASSLIRDRGAKNIQYF. In DNA form, the CDR3 reads TGTGCCAGCAGCCTTATTAGGGACAGGGGAGCCAAAAACATTCAGTACTTC. The chain combines TRBV7-8 with TRBJ2-4, with 10 bases that match TRBD1. V shed 5 bases, J shed 0 bases, and the junction held 7 bases outside the gene matches. Germline V gene lookup returns CDR1 SGHVS and CDR2 FQNEAQ. The CDR3 consists of 17 residues.

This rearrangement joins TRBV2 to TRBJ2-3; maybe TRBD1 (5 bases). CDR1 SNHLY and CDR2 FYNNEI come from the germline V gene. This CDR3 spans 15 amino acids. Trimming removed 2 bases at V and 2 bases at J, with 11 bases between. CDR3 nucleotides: TGTGCCAGCAGTGAAAGAACAGGTACCACAGATACGCAGTATTTT. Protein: CASSERTGTTDTQYF.

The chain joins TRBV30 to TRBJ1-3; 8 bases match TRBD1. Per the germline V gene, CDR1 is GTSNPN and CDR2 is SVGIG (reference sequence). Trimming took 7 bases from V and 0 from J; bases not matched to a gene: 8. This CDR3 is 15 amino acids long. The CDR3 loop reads CASDGQGYSGNTIYF. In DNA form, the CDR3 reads TGTGCCTCAGACGGACAGGGTTACTCTGGAAACACCATATATTTT.

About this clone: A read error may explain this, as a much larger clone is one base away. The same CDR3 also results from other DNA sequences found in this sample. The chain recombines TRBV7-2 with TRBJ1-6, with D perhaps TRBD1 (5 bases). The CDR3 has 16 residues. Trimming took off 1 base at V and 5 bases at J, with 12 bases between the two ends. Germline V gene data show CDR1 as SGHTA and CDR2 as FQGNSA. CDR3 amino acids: CASSLDGAGNNSPLHF. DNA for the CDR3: TGTGCCAGCAGCTTAGATGGGGCAGGAAATAATTCACCCCTCCACTTT.

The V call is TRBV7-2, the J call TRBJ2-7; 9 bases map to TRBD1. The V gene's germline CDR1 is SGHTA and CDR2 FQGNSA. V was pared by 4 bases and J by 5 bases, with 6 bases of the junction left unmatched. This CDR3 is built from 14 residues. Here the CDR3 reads CASSSRDRANEQYF. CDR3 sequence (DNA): TGTGCCAGCAGCTCCCGGGACAGGGCAAACGAGCAGTACTTC.

For the CDR3, the DNA is TGTGCCAGCAGCCCCAACGCGGGACAGGGGGCCAACGAGCAGTACTTC. This encodes CASSPNAGQGANEQYF. The genes are TRBV9 and TRBJ2-7; 12 bases match TRBD1. The CDR3 contains 16 residues. Germline V lookup: CDR1 SGDLS, CDR2 YYNGEE. V shed 4 bases and J 5 bases; nucleotides not matched to a gene: 10.